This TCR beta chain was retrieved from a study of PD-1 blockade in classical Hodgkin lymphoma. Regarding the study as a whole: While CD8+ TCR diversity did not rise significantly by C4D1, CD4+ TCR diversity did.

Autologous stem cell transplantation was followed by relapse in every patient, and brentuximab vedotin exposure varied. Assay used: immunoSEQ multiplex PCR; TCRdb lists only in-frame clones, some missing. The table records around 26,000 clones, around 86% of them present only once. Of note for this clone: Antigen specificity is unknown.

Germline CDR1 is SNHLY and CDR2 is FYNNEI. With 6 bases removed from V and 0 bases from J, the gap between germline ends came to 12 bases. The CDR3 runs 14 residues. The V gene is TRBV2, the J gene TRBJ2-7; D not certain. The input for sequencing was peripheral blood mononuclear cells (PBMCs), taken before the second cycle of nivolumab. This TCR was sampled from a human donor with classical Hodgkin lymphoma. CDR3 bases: TGTGCCAGCAGGAAGACACGGAGCTCCTACGAGCAGTACTTC. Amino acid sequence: CASRKTRSSYEQYF.